These T cell receptor beta chains were read from a single sample in a study of prognosis after radiotherapy for stage I lung cancer. TCRdb processed the multiplex PCR reads anew with MiXCR; each CDR3 protein has one entry. The sample lists roughly 15,000 distinct CDR3 sequences, over 15% occurring once. The sample in question was PBMCs, obtained before or after stereotactic body radiation therapy (not recorded which). The receptors were sampled from a donor aged 50 or older with non-small cell lung cancer. The CDR3 runs from the conserved cysteine through the conserved F or W. Each record gives: J gene, D gene, V gene, clone size, CDR3 protein. The D gene is left open where the match is weak. Clone size appears in some rows only: once, few, many, or a class for an expanded clone.

>TRBJ2-7|TRBD2|TRBV4-1|many
CASSQVLLAGVSYEQYF
>TRBJ1-4|TRBD1|TRBV27|many
CASTRTGDNEKLFF
>TRBJ2-7|NA|TRBV2|NA
CASSNRRDEQYF
>TRBJ2-5|NA|TRBV7-2|many
CASSSFQETQYF
>TRBJ1-1|NA|TRBV2|many
CASRRRDTKNTEAFF
>TRBJ2-3|NA|TRBV20-1|many
CSARNQATSTDTQYF
>TRBJ2-1|NA|TRBV12-3/TRBV12-4|many
CASSLVGTGVARYNEQFF
>TRBJ1-2|TRBD1|TRBV19|many
CASKVFKTGQNYGYTF
>TRBJ2-3|NA|TRBV18|many
CASSPTQGTSDTQYF
>TRBJ2-5|NA|TRBV24-1|many
CATSGGTAEETQYF
>TRBJ2-1|TRBD2|TRBV19|NA
CASSDLAGVLDEQFF
>TRBJ2-1|NA|TRBV7-8|many
CASSVFMGLQNEQFF
>TRBJ1-6|NA|TRBV30|many
CACQKRRGWNSPLHF
>TRBJ2-1|NA|TRBV7-3|many
CASSARGGHNEQFF
>TRBJ1-1|TRBD1|TRBV28|many
CASRGGQVNTEAFF